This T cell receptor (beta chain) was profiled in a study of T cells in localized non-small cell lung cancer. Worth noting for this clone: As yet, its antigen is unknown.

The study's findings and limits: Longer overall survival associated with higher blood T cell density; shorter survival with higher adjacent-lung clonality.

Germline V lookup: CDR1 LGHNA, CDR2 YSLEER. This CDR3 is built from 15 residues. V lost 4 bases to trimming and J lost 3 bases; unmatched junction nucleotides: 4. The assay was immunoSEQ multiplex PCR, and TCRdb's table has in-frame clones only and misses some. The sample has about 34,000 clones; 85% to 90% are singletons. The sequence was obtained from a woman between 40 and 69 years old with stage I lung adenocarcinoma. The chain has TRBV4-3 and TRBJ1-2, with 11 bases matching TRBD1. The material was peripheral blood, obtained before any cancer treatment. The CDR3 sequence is CASSPRTGGDYGYTF. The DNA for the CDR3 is TGCGCCAGCAGCCCGAGGACAGGGGGCGACTATGGCTACACCTTC.